This T cell receptor beta chain was sequenced during a study of glioma-infiltrating T cells. Regarding the study as a whole: Gliomas, especially low-grade, showed above-expected tissue-blood divergence; non-neoplastic patients showed below.

Amplification of TCR alpha and beta CDR3 regions from RNA used iRepertoire nested multiplex PCR. Tissue mRNA or PBMC total RNA, roughly 90-400 ng, went into one-step reverse transcription and amplification. TCRdb passed the multiplex PCR reads through MiXCR, listing each CDR3 protein once. The sample contains around 140,000 distinct CDR3 sequences, roughly two fifths of which appear only once. Only a few counts were recorded for this clonotype. Its antigen is still unknown. CDR1 and CDR2 (germline): MNHEY, SMNVEV (reference sequence). Germline trimming cut 7 bases from V and 5 bases from J; bases unmatched to any gene: 6. This CDR3 has 14 amino acids.

V usage is TRBV27 and J usage is TRBJ2-7, with 12 bases that match TRBD1. The receptor's source is a human donor with low-grade glioma or glioblastoma, undergoing nonglioma brain surgery, or in good health (not recorded which). Sequences were obtained from glioma tissue, nonneoplastic brain tissue, or PBMCs (not recorded which). CDR3 residues: CASTTGTGGNEQYF. The DNA for the CDR3 is TGTGCCAGCACCACCGGGACAGGGGGCAACGAGCAGTACTTC.